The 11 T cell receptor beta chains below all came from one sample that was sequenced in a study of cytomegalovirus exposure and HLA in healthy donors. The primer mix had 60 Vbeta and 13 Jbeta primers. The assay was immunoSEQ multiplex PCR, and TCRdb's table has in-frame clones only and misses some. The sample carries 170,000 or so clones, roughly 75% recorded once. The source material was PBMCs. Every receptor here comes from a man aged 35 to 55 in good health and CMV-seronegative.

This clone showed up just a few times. The CDR3 DNA is TGTGCCAGCAGCCACCCCGGCCTAGCGGGAGGGGCCCCGATGAGGAATGAGCAGTTCTTC. It specifies CASSHPGLAGGAPMRNEQFF. The chain is built from TRBV4-2 and TRBJ2-1, with TRBD2 identical over 12 bases. The germline CDR1 and CDR2 sequences are LGHNA and YNFKEQ. CDR3 length equals 20 residues. V lost 3 bases to trimming and J lost 7 bases; unmatched junction nucleotides: 19.

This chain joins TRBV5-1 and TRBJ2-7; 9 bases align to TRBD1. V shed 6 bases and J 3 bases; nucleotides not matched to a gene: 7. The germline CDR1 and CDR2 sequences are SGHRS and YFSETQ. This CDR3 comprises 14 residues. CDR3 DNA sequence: TGCGCCAGCACCAAGGACAGGGGTTTCTACGAGCAGTACTTC. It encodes CASTKDRGFYEQYF.

DNA for the CDR3: TGCGCCAGCAGCTTGGGACTAGCGGCTAGCACAGATACGCAGTATTTT. It codes for CASSLGLAASTDTQYF. The chain is built from TRBV5-1 and TRBJ2-3; TRBD2 agrees at 9 bases. Germline V CDR1 and CDR2: SGHRS, YFSETQ. The CDR3 consists of 16 residues. V lost 0 bases, J lost 0 bases, and 2 bases stayed unmatched.

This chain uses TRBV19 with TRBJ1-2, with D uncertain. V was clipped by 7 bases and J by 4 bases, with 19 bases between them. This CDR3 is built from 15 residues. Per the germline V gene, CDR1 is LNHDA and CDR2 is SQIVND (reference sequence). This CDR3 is CASIPSRVGGYGYTF. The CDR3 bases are TGTGCCAGTATCCCCTCCCGCGTAGGCGGCTATGGCTACACCTTC.

The chain's CDR3 is CASSPLAGEYNEQFF. The CDR3 nucleotides read TGTGCCAGCTCACCCTTAGCGGGAGAGTACAATGAGCAGTTCTTC. This chain joins TRBV18 and TRBJ2-1; 9 bases match TRBD2. Germline V gives CDR1 KGHSH, CDR2 LQKENI. There are 15 residues in the CDR3. V shed 3 bases, J shed 4 bases, and the junction held 4 bases outside the gene matches. The whole variable domain, filled in from reference TRBV18 and TRBJ2-1, reads NAGVMQNPRHLVRRRGQEARLRCSPMKGHSHVYWYRQLPEEGLKFMVYLQKENIIDESGMPKERFSAEFPKEGPSILRIQQVVRGDSAAYFCASSPLAGEYNEQFFGPGTRLTVL.

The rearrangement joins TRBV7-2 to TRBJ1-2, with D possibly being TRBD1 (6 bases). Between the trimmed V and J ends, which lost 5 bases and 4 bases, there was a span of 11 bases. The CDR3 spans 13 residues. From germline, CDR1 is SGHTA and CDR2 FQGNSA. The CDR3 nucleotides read TGTGCCAGCAGCCAACAGGGAGCCTATGGCTACACCTTC. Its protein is CASSQQGAYGYTF. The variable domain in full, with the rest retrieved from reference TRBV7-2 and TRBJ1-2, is GAGVSQSPSNKVTEKGKDVELRCDPISGHTALYWYRQSLGQGLEFLIYFQGNSAPDKSGLPSDRFSAERTGGSVSTLTIQRTQQEDSAVYLCASSQQGAYGYTFGSGTRLTVV.

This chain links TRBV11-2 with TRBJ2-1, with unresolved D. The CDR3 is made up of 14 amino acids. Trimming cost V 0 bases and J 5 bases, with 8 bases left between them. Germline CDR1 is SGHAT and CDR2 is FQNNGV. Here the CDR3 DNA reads TGTGCCAGCAGCTTAGATCGGGTTAACAATGAGCAGTTCTTC. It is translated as CASSLDRVNNEQFF.

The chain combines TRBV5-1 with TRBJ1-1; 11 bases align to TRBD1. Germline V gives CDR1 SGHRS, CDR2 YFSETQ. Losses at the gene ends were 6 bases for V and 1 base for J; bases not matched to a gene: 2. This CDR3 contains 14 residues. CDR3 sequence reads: CASTGQGANTEAFF. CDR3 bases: TGCGCCAGCACCGGACAGGGGGCGAACACTGAAGCTTTCTTT. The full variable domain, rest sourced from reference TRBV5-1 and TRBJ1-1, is KAGVTQTPRYLIKTRGQQVTLSCSPISGHRSVSWYQQTPGQGLQFLFEYFSETQRNKGNFPGRFSGRQFSNSRSEMNVSTLELGDSALYLCASTGQGANTEAFFGQGTRLTVV.

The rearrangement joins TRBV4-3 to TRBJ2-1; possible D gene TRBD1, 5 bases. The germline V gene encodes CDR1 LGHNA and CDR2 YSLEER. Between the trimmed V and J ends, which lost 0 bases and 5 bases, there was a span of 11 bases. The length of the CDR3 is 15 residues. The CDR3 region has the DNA TGCGCCAGCAGCCAAGAAAGGGGCCTAAACAATGAGCAGTTCTTC. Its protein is CASSQERGLNNEQFF.

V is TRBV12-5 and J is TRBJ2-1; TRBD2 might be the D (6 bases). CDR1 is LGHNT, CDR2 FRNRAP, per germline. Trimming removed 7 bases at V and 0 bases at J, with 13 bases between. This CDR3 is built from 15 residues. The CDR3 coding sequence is TGTGCTAGTGCCGTGGGGGACTCCTCCTACAATGAGCAGTTCTTC. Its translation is CASAVGDSSYNEQFF.

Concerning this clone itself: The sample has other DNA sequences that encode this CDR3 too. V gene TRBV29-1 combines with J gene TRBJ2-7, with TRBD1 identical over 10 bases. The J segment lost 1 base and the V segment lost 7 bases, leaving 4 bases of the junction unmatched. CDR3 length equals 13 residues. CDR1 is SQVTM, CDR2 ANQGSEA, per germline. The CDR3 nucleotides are TGCAGCGCACGGACAGGGGGATCCTACGAGCAGTACTTC. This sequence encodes CSARTGGSYEQYF.